Presented here are 3 T cell receptor beta chains from one specimen sequenced in a study of T-cell reconstitution after alpha-beta-depleted transplantation in children. Unique molecular identifiers featured in how the TCRbeta library was prepared. TCRdb reanalysed the PCR reads using MiXCR and keeps one entry per CDR3 protein. The sample consists of some 310,000 distinct CDR3 sequences, more than 20% of them appearing once. The material sequenced was PBMCs, mostly from graft donor cells, taken 180 days after TCRalphabeta/CD19-depleted stem cell transplant. The receptors here all came from a male patient under 18 who had a stem cell transplant for acute lymphoblastic leukemia, so the T cells may come from the graft donor.

This clonotype has just a few counts. The rearrangement joins TRBV5-1 to TRBJ2-1, with D uncertain. The CDR3 extends over 12 amino acids. V was cut by 1 base and J by 8 bases, with 7 bases left in between. Germline V gene sequence: CDR1 SGHRS, CDR2 YFSETQ. In DNA, the CDR3 is TGCGCCAGCAGCTTGATCCGAGATGAGCAGTTCTTC. This encodes CASSLIRDEQFF.

This chain links TRBV7-3 with TRBJ2-3; 7 nucleotides agree with TRBD2. Looked up from germline, CDR1 is SGHTA and CDR2 is FQGTGA. This CDR3 region has 15 residues. Trimming cost V 10 bases and J 4 bases; bases outside gene matches: 14. CDR3 amino acids: CATNHGRRGSDTQYF. CDR3 DNA: TGTGCCACCAACCACGGGAGGCGGGGCTCAGATACGCAGTATTTT. The full variable domain, rest sourced from reference TRBV7-3 and TRBJ2-3, is GAGVSQTPSNKVTEKGKYVELRCDPISGHTALYWYRQSLGQGPEFLIYFQGTGAADDSGLPNDRFFAVRPEGSVSTLKIQRTERGDSAVYLCATNHGRRGSDTQYFGPGTRLTVL.

This rearrangement joins TRBV6-5 to TRBJ1-4; TRBD1 matches at 8 bases. Trimming cost V 2 bases and J 6 bases; bases outside gene matches: 2. The CDR3 has 14 amino acids. CDR1 and CDR2 (germline): MNHEY, SVGAGI. CDR3 sequence: CASSYGQGYEKLFF. The CDR3 bases are TGTGCCAGCAGTTACGGACAGGGATATGAAAAACTGTTTTTT.